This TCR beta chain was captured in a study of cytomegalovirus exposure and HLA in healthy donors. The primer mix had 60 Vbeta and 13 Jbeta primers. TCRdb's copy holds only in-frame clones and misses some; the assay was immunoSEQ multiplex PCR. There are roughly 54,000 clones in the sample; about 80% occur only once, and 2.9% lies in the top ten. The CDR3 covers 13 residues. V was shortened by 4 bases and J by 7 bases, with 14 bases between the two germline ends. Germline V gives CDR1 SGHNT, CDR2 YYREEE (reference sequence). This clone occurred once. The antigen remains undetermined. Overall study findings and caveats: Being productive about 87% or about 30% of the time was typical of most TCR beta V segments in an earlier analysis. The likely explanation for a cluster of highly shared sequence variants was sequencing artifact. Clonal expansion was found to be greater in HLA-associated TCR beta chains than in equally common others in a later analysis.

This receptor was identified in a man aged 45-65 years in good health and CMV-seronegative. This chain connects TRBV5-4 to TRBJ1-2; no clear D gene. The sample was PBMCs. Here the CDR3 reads CASSLGEMGGYTF. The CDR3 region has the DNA TGTGCCAGCAGCCTCGGGGAGATGGGTGGCTACACCTTC. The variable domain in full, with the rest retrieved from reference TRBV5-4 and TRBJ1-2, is ETGVTQSPTHLIKTRGQQVTLRCSSQSGHNTVSWYQQALGQGPQFIFQYYREEENGRGNFPPRFSGLQFPNYSSELNVNALELDDSALYLCASSLGEMGGYTFGSGTRLTVV.